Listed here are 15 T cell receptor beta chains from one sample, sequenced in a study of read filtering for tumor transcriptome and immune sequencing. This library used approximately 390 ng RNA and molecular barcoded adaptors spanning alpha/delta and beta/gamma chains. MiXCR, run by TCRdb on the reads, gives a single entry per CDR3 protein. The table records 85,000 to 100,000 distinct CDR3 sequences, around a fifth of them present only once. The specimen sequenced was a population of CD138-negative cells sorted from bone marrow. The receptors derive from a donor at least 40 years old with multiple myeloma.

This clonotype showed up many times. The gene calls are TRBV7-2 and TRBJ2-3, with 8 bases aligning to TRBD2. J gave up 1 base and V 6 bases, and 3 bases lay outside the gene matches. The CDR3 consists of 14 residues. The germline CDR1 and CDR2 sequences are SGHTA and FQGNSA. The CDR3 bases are TGTGCCAGCAGGAGGCGGGGGGGCACAGATACGCAGTATTTT. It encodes CASRRRGGTDTQYF.

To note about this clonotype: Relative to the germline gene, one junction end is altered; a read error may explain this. CDR3 sequence (DNA): TGCGCCAGCAGCGTTGAGGTCTCCTACGATGAGCAGTTCTTC. Its translation is CASSVEVSYDEQFF. J is TRBJ2-1 and V is TRBV5-1; D remains ambiguous. Germline-derived CDR1 and CDR2 are SGHRS and YFSETQ. This CDR3 region has 14 residues.

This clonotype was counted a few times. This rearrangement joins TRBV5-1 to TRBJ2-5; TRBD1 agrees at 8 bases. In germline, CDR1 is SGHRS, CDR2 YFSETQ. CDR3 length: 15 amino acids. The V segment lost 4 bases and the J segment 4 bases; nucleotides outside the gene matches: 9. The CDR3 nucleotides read TGCGCCAGCAGCATGACCCCACAGGGGGGAGAGACCCAGTACTTC. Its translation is CASSMTPQGGETQYF.

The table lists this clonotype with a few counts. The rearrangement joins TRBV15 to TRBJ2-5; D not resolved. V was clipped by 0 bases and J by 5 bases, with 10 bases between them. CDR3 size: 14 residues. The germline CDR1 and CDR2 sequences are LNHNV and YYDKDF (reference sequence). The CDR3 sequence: CATSREGIRETQYF. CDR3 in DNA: TGTGCCACCAGCAGAGAGGGAATCAGGGAGACCCAGTACTTC.

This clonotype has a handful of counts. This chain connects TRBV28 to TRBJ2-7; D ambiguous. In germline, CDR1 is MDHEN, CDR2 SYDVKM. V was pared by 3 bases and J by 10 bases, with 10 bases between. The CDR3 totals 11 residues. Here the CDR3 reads CASSFSQFQYF. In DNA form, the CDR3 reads TGTGCCAGCAGTTTCAGTCAGTTTCAGTACTTC.

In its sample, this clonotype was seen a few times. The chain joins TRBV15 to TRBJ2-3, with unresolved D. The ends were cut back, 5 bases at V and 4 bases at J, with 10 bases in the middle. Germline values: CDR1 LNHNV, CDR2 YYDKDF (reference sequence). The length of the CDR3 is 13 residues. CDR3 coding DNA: TGTGCCACCAGCCCACGCGGATCAGATACGCAGTATTTT. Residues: CATSPRGSDTQYF. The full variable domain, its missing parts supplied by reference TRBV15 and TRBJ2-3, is DAMVIQNPRYQVTQFGKPVTLSCSQTLNHNVMYWYQQKSSQAPKLLFHYYDKDFNNEADTPDNFQSRRPNTSFCFLDIRSPGLGDTAMYLCATSPRGSDTQYFGPGTRLTVL.

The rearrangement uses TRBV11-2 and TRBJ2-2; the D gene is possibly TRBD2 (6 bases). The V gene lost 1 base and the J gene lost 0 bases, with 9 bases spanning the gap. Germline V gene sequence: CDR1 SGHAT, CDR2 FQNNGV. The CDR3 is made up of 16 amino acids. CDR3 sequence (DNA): TGTGCCAGCAGCTTAGGACTAGGGACGAACACCGGGGAGCTGTTTTTT. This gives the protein CASSLGLGTNTGELFF. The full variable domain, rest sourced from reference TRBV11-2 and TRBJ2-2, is EAGVAQSPRYKIIEKRQSVAFWCNPISGHATLYWYQQILGQGPKLLIQFQNNGVVDDSQLPKDRFSAERLKGVDSTLKIQPAKLEDSAVYLCASSLGLGTNTGELFFGEGSRLTVL.

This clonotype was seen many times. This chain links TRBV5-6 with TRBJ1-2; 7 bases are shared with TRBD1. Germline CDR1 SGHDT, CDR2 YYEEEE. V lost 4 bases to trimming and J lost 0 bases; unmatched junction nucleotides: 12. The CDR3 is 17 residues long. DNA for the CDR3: TGTGCCAGCAGCCGAGGTTCCAGGACAGGAACTAACTATGGCTACACCTTC. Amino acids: CASSRGSRTGTNYGYTF. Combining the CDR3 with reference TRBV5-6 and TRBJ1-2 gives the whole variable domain DAGVTQSPTHLIKTRGQQVTLRCSPKSGHDTVSWYQQALGQGPQFIFQYYEEEERQRGNFPDRFSGHQFPNYSSELNVNALLLGDSALYLCASSRGSRTGTNYGYTFGSGTRLTVV.

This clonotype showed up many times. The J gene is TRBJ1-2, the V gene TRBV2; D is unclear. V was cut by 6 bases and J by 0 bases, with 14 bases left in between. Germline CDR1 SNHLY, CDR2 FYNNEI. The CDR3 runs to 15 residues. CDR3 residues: CASRKVRTANYGYTF. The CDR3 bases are TGTGCCAGCAGGAAAGTGAGAACAGCTAACTATGGCTACACCTTC.

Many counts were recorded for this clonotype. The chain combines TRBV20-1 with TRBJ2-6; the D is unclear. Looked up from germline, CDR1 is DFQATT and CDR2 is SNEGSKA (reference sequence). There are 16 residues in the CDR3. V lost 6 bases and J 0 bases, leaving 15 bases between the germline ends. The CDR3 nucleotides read TGCAGTGCCGTAGGACGGTCTCTCTCTGGGGCCAACGTCCTGACTTTC. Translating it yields CSAVGRSLSGANVLTF.

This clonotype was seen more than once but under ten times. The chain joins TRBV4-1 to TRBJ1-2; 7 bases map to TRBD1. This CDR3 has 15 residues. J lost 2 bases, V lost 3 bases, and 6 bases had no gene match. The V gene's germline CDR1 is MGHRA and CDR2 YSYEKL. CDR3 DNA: TGCGCCAGCAGCCATCCGGACAGGAGCAACTATGGCTACACCTTC. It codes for CASSHPDRSNYGYTF.

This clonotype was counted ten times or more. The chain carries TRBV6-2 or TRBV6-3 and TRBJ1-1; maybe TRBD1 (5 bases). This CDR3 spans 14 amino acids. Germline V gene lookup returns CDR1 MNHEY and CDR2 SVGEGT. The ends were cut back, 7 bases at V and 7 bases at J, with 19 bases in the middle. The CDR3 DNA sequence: TGTGCCAGCAAACCCCTGGGGGGGGATATTGAAGCTTTCTTT. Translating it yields CASKPLGGDIEAFF.

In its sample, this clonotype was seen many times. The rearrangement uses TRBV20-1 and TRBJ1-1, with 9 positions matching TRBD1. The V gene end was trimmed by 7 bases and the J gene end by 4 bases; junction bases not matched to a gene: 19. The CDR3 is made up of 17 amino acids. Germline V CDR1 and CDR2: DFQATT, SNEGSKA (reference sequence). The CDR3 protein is CSVGTGSAWGRGTEAFF. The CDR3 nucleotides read TGCAGTGTTGGGACAGGGTCTGCGTGGGGTCGTGGCACTGAAGCTTTCTTT.

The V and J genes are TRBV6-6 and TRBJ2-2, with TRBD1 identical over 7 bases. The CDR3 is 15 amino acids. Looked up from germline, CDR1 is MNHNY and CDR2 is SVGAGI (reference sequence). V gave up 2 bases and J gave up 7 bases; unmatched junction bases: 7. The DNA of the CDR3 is TGTGCCAGCAGTTACGGGCAGGGGGTGGTCGGGGAGCTGTTTTTT. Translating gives CASSYGQGVVGELFF.

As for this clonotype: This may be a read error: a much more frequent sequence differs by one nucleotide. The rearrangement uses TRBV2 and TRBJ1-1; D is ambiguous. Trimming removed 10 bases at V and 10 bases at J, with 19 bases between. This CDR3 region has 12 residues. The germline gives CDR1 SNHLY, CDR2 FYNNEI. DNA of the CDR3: TGTGCCACAGTTTCGGAACCCCCCGGAGCTTTCTTT. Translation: CATVSEPPGAFF.